This entry features one TCR beta chain sequence. Its matching antigen is unknown. Built from TCR beta cDNA, the libraries had unique molecular identifiers in them. Between about 1 and 11 million T cells gave rise to 500,000 to 600,000 cDNA molecules. TCRdb used MiXCR to reprocess the PCR reads, holding one entry per CDR3 protein. Of approximately 660,000 distinct CDR3 sequences in the sample, approximately 60% are singletons; the top ten hold 11%. J was trimmed by 1 base and V by 2 bases; bases with no gene match: 4. This CDR3 comprises 15 residues. These data are taken from a study of post-analysis software for immune sequencing data. Study outcomes and limitations: Controls significantly exceeded multiple sclerosis patients in normalized Chao1 diversity. Compared with controls, patients had more of about 5 TRBV segments, including TRBV5-6, TRBV5-1 and TRBV20-1. The F measure placed samples prepared in the same batch into strongly shared clusters.

The chain links TRBV12-3 or TRBV12-4 to TRBJ2-5, with 7 bases matching TRBD2. The clonotype was recovered from a girl between 2 and 10 years old with multiple sclerosis. Input material: blood. The CDR3 nucleotides are TGTGCCAGCAGTTTACGGGCTAGCGGCCAAGAGACCCAGTACTTC. It translates to CASSLRASGQETQYF.